This T cell receptor beta chain was found in a study of graft-versus-host responses after intestinal transplantation. Study observations and caveats: Those patients showing graft-donor T cell macrochimerism displayed high graft-versus-host to host-versus-graft clonal ratios in allografts.

Only in-frame clones appear in the TCRdb table, and some are missing; sequencing was by immunoSEQ multiplex PCR. The table records 85,000 to 90,000 clones, approximately 87% of them present only once. This CDR3 has 13 residues. The germline CDR1 and CDR2 sequences are MNHNY and SVGAGI (reference sequence). Trimming took 11 bases from V and 4 from J; bases not matched to a gene: 10. Of note for this clone: Its target is unknown.

This sequence was found in a human donor who received an intestinal transplant. The chain combines TRBV6-6 with TRBJ2-7; 8 bases align to TRBD2. The sequences come from unstimulated CD4+ T cells sorted from spleen or lymph node cells, collected before intestinal transplant. The CDR3 DNA sequence: TGTGCCGCGGGGGGTCAGGCGGGGTACGAGCAGTACTTC. It encodes CAAGGQAGYEQYF.